This T cell receptor (beta chain) was identified during a study of cytomegalovirus exposure and HLA in healthy donors. Study results and limitations: Common viral pathogens seemed, in a later analysis, to connect with several of the most significant clusters. Cytomegalovirus association was listed for approximately 160 TCR beta chains. It was reported in a later analysis that an Asian-associated ancestry cluster showed fewer N-insertions than the roughly 660-donor mean. The presence/absence work took it that sequencing depth was about the same across donors.

Primers for the PCR totalled 60 Vbeta and 13 Jbeta. Some clones are missing from TCRdb's copy, which holds only in-frame ones; the method was immunoSEQ multiplex PCR. The data show some 200,000 clones, about 9% seen once. Germline-derived CDR1 and CDR2 are SGDLS and YYNGEE. Trimming shortened V by 8 bases and J by 2 bases, and 14 bases separated the two germline ends. The CDR3 spans 13 residues. This clone has a handful of counts. As yet, its antigen is unknown. The clonotype was recovered from a woman younger than 45 in good health and CMV-seropositive. Input material: PBMCs. The gene calls are TRBV9 and TRBJ2-7; perhaps TRBD2 as D (6 bases). The CDR3 nucleotides read TGTGCCAGTGCGGGGCAGGGCCCCTACGAGCAGTACTTC. This codes for CASAGQGPYEQYF.